This T cell receptor (beta chain) appears in the sequencing data of a study of T cells expressing NK-cell markers. The germline V gene has CDR1 WSHSY and CDR2 SAAADI. The CDR3 runs 15 residues. TCRdb re-called the 5' RACE reads and catalogs CDR3 proteins one per entry, DNA excluded. Its clone listing holds roughly 110,000 distinct CDR3 sequences. The sequencing sample was made of blood T cells: a sorted CD56 or NKG2C T cell subset, CD4+ or CD8+ T cells, or bulk PBMC T cells (not recorded which). The rearrangement joins TRBV10-2 to TRBJ2-3; TCRdb returns TRBD2, unconfirmable since there is no DNA. The clonotype was recovered from a woman between 18 and 75 years old in good health. CDR3 region: CASSEGGLAGDTQYF.